There are many counts of the clone carrying this TCR beta chain. About 9.9 milliliters of peripheral blood were drawn from each donor. This entry comes from a study of blood T cells in healthy people across ages. Alongside a J-beta primer mix, a sample-barcoded 5' primer served in a second PCR lasting roughly 7 to 12 cycles. TCRdb fed the 5' RACE reads into MiXCR, producing one record per CDR3 protein. The table includes 850,000 to 1,000,000 distinct CDR3 sequences, 40% to 60% detected once. This sequence was found in a man aged 25 to 45 in good health. The sequenced sample was blood.

CDR3 sequence: CASSYGTGGETQYF. The CDR3 DNA follows: TGTGCCAGCAGTTACGGAACAGGGGGAGAGACCCAGTACTTC. This chain joins TRBV6-5 and TRBJ2-5, with 8 bases matching TRBD1. CDR1 and CDR2 (germline): MNHEY, SVGAGI. V dropped 2 bases and J dropped 4; count of bases not matched to a gene: 3. There are 14 residues in the CDR3.